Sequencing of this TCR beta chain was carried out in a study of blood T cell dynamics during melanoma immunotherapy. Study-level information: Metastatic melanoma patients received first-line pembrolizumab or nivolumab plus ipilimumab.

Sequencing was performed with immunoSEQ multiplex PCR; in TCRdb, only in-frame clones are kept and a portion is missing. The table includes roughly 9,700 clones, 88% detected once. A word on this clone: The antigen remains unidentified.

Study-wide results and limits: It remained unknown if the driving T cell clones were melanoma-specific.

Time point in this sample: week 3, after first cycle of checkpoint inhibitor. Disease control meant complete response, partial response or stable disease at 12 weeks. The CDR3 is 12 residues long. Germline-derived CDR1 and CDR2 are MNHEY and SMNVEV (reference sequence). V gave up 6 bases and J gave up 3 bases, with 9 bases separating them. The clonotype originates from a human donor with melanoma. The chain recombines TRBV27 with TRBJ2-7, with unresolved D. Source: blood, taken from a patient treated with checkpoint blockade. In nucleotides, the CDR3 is TGTGCCAGCAGCCCTTCGGGCTACGAGCAGTACTTC. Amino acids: CASSPSGYEQYF.